This TCR beta chain appears in the sequencing data of a study of cytomegalovirus exposure and HLA in healthy donors (dated by TCRdb to about 2017). Broadly, across the study: The 500 to 800 repertoires of the first cohort and the approximately 110 validation repertoires were produced on the same platform, according to a later analysis. High-throughput TCR immunosequencing, statistical association of individual TCRs with disease status, and machine learning were combined to predict cytomegalovirus infection status. The aim of the study was to test whether cataloging public T cell receptors could identify signatures of past pathogen exposure. Along with the roughly 670-subject first cohort, a separate validation cohort of over 90 different subjects was used. Findings and caveats that apply to the study as a whole: In a later analysis, TCRs clustered in the first cohort were found to also tend to co-occur in the approximately 110 validation repertoires, with 90% to 95% of cluster scores above 0. According to the authors, the approach could potentially be generalized to other disease states and immunological phenotypes. A few of the identified cytomegalovirus-associated TCR beta chains were confirmed in vitro to be specific for cytomegalovirus antigens. In both the original and validation cohorts, the classifier was reported to diagnose cytomegalovirus status with high specificity and sensitivity. The study gave a list of 150 to 200 TCR beta chains associated with cytomegalovirus. The validation cohort had no HLA typing available for a later analysis, so co-occurrence within that cohort was assessed over all 110 or so repertoires. Across donors, most TCR sequences were observed very rarely, whereas some public TCRs were present in many individuals.

The donors were included in the validation cohort of approximately 130 subjects, a group kept apart from the roughly 700-subject first cohort. The library came from the immunoSEQ multiplex PCR assay. On the study's bioinformatics: A statistical classification framework was developed to diagnose cytomegalovirus status using the catalog of TCR beta chain sequences. The source is immuneACCESS, and TCRdb retained only in-frame sequences with V and J called. Part of the clones is not carried over; for the studies checked, unresolved V genes explain less than half of this, and the remainder is unexplained. The V and J calls and clone size come from that table; D and trimming were worked out from the DNA. This sample holds over 100,000 clones; nearly 90% were observed only once. In total, the top ten clones hold 0.95% to 1.5% of the sample. This clone was seen only a few times. Its binding antigen is unknown. It has no much larger one-base neighbor in the sample; base qualities were not kept.

Taken from cysteine to phenylalanine, the CDR3 has 16 residues. Solely the CDR3 DNA is kept, with 48 bases framed from the first base. The germline ends are 17 bases apart after V is trimmed by 2 bases and J by 4 bases. In the germline V gene, CDR1 corresponds to MNHNS and CDR2 to SASEGT. The source of this sequence is a woman aged 18-29 years in good health and CMV-seronegative. Recombination joined TRBV6-1 with TRBJ1-2; TRBD1 might be the D gene, on 6 matching bases. Sequencing was done on a sample of PBMCs. The CDR3 corresponds to CASSEFHGQRFYGYTF. The sequenced DNA: TGTGCCAGCAGTGAATTTCACGGACAGCGGTTCTATGGCTACACCTTC.